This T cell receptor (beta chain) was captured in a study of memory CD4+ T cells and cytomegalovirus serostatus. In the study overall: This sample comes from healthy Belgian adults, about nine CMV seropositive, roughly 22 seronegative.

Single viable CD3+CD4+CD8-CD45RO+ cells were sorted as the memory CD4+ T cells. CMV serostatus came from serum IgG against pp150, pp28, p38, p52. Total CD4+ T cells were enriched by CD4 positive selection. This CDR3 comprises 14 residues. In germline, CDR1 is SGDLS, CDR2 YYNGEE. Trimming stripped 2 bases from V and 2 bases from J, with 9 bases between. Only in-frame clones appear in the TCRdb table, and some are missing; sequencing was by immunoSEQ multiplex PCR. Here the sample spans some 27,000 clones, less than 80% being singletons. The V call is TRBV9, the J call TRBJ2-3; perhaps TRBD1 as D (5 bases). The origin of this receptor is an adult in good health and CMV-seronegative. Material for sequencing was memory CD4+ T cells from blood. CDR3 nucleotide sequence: TGTGCCAGCAGCGTCGACAGAGACACAGATACGCAGTATTTT. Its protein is CASSVDRDTDTQYF.